The present T cell receptor (beta chain) was sequenced within a study of CD8 T cells in Susac syndrome. It was with random hexamers that roughly 0.45 to 1 ug RNA was reverse transcribed. Each CDR3 protein gets one entry after TCRdb re-called the immunoSEQ multiplex PCR reads with MiXCR. This table holds roughly 300,000 distinct CDR3 sequences, roughly 84% found once. Germline loops: CDR1 SGHAT, CDR2 FQNNGV. V dropped 0 bases and J dropped 0 bases, with 12 bases sitting between them. The CDR3 runs 17 residues. This chain links TRBV11-2 with TRBJ2-4; the D gene is possibly TRBD2 (5 bases). Sequenced material: CD8+ T cells from PBMCs. The sequence was obtained from a human donor with multiple sclerosis. CDR3 nucleotide sequence: TGTGCCAGCAGCTTAGATTGGACTGGGCTAGCCAAAAACATTCAGTACTTC. The encoded protein is CASSLDWTGLAKNIQYF.